These 15 T cell receptor beta chains share one sample of origin, sequenced in a study of cytomegalovirus exposure and HLA in healthy donors listed by TCRdb under 2017. The protocol used for the library was the immunoSEQ multiplex PCR assay. For the multiplex PCR, a mixture combining 60 forward primers for TCR Vbeta segments and 13 reverse primers for TCR Jbeta segments was used. This immuneACCESS table, as held by TCRdb, lists in-frame sequences with V and J called but not all clones. Of the missing ones, under half trace to an unresolved V gene in checked studies; the others have no known cause. This sample lists over 130,000 clones; around three fifths were detected once. In total, the top ten clones hold over 1.5% of the sample. The sequencing input was PBMCs. The receptor source for this set is a male donor in good health and CMV-seronegative.

This clone was counted between two and nine times. Here the CDR3 reads CSVGTGPALNYEQYF. CDR3 coding DNA: TGCAGCGTGGGGACAGGCCCGGCCCTTAACTACGAGCAGTACTTC. The chain carries TRBV29-1 and TRBJ2-7; TRBD1 matches at 8 bases. V lost 6 bases, J lost 3 bases, and 13 bases stayed unmatched. Germline values: CDR1 SQVTM, CDR2 ANQGSEA. CDR3 size: 15 residues.

This sequence joins TRBV7-3 and TRBJ2-3; TRBD2 might be the D (7 bases). CDR3 length: 17 amino acids. With 5 bases removed from V and 0 bases from J, the gap between germline ends came to 18 bases. CDR1 and CDR2 from the germline V gene are SGHTA and FQGTGA. This chain's CDR3 is CASSPIGGRFSTDTQYF. CDR3 nucleotides: TGTGCCAGCAGCCCAATCGGGGGGCGGTTTAGCACAGATACGCAGTATTTT.

The J gene is TRBJ2-5, the V gene TRBV2, with 8 bases lining up with TRBD1. The CDR3 loop spans 14 amino acids. V was pared by 8 bases and J by 4 bases, with 9 bases of the junction left unmatched. In germline, CDR1 is SNHLY, CDR2 FYNNEI. The CDR3 coding sequence is TGTGCCAGCTGGACAGGGAGTCGCCTAGAGACCCAGTACTTC. Translated, it gives CASWTGSRLETQYF.

The chain uses TRBV29-1 and TRBJ2-2, with D maybe TRBD1 (7 bases). The CDR3 runs to 14 residues. Per germline, CDR1 SQVTM and CDR2 ANQGSEA. V lost 6 bases and J 4 bases, leaving 15 bases between the germline ends. CDR3 DNA sequence: TGCAGCGTGCGCGGGACAGACCTCACCGGGGAGCTGTTTTTT. This sequence encodes CSVRGTDLTGELFF.

The CDR3, as DNA: TGTGCCAGCAGACCCCAGGGGGTAGATGAAAAACTGTTTTTT. This gives the protein CASRPQGVDEKLFF. The J gene is TRBJ1-4, the V gene TRBV28; 7 nucleotides agree with TRBD1. V shed 6 bases, J shed 6 bases, and the junction held 7 bases outside the gene matches. Germline-derived CDR1 and CDR2 are MDHEN and SYDVKM. The CDR3 runs 14 residues.

The genes are TRBV21-1 and TRBJ2-5; the table's D call, TRBD1, was not checked against the DNA. TRBV21-1 is an annotated pseudogene. The CDR3 has 14 residues. CDR3 residues: CASSRRDSQETQYF. CDR3 nucleotides: TGTGCCAGCAGCAGGCGAGACAGCCAAGAGACCCAGTACTTC.

The J gene is TRBJ1-6, the V gene TRBV11-1, with TRBD1 matching 8 bases. CDR3 size: 16 residues. In germline, CDR1 is SGHAT, CDR2 FQDESV (reference sequence). The trim removed 4 bases at V and 10 bases at J, leaving 12 bases unmatched. The CDR3 DNA is TGTGCCAGCAGCTCCACTGCCCAGGGGGCCAGATCACCCCTCCACTTT. It yields the protein CASSSTAQGARSPLHF.

The chain recombines TRBV27 with TRBJ2-3, with a tentative D call TRBD2 (7 bases). Germline-derived CDR1 and CDR2 are MNHEY and SMNVEV (reference sequence). This CDR3 is 14 amino acids long. The V end was cut by 10 bases, the J end by 6 bases, with 20 bases between. This CDR3 is CATTGGSPLDTQYF. Written as DNA, the CDR3 is TGTGCCACGACGGGGGGCAGCCCTTTGGATACGCAGTATTTT.

CDR3 nucleotides: TGTGCCACCAGCAGAGATGTGCCGGGCTCCTATAATTCACCCCTCCACTTT. This codes for CATSRDVPGSYNSPLHF. The genes are TRBV15 and TRBJ1-6; D ambiguous. V shed 0 bases and J shed 0 bases, with 9 bases lying between them. Germline CDR1 is LNHNV and CDR2 is YYDKDF (reference sequence). The length of the CDR3 is 17 residues.

Here the CDR3 reads CASPKGGTGAHSGANVLTF. The CDR3 nucleotides are TGTGCCAGCCCAAAAGGGGGGACAGGGGCTCACTCTGGGGCCAACGTCCTGACTTTC. V and J are TRBV7-9 and TRBJ2-6, with TRBD1 identical over 10 bases. Germline CDR1 is SEHNR and CDR2 is FQNEAQ (reference sequence). The CDR3 contains 19 residues. After removal of 8 bases from V and 0 bases from J, the junction contained 13 bases not matched to a gene.

This clone showed up just once. CDR3 amino acids: CASSIGTSVNLNEQFF. The DNA of the CDR3 is TGTGCCAGTAGTATCGGGACTAGCGTCAACCTCAATGAGCAGTTCTTC. The chain joins TRBV19 to TRBJ2-1; 10 nucleotides agree with TRBD2. V trimming: 3 bases; J trimming: 6 bases; junction bases outside the gene matches: 8. The CDR3 is made up of 16 amino acids. Germline-derived CDR1 and CDR2 are LNHDA and SQIVND (reference sequence).

The gene calls are TRBV2 and TRBJ2-3; 9 nucleotides align to TRBD2. Germline V gene sequence: CDR1 SNHLY, CDR2 FYNNEI. The CDR3 is 15 amino acids. The V gene end was trimmed by 7 bases and the J gene end by 2 bases; junction bases not matched to a gene: 7. The CDR3 loop is CASTTSGGFTDTQYF. In DNA form, the CDR3 reads TGTGCCAGCACGACTAGCGGTGGGTTCACAGATACGCAGTATTTT.

This clone has only a few counts. The rearrangement links TRBV2 to TRBJ2-7, with a tentative D call TRBD1 (5 bases). The length of the CDR3 is 14 residues. Trimming took 6 bases from V and 0 from J, leaving 12 bases between them. Germline CDR1 is SNHLY and CDR2 is FYNNEI. CDR3 DNA: TGTGCCAGCAGCGCAGGGTATTCCTCCTACGAGCAGTACTTC. As protein: CASSAGYSSYEQYF.

The table lists this clone with a few counts. The gene calls are TRBV11-2 and TRBJ1-4; D unresolved. V gave up 5 bases and J gave up 8 bases, with 6 bases separating them. This CDR3 is 11 amino acids long. CDR1 is SGHAT and CDR2 is FQNNGV in the germline V gene. CDR3 DNA sequence: TGTGCCAGCAGCCGAGGGGAAAAACTGTTTTTT. This gives the protein CASSRGEKLFF.

This clone was picked up a small number of times. The rearrangement joins TRBV28 to TRBJ1-2; possible D gene TRBD1, 6 bases. Germline V gene sequence: CDR1 MDHEN, CDR2 SYDVKM. The CDR3 spans 14 residues. Between the trimmed V and J ends, which lost 1 base and 4 bases, there was a span of 10 bases. The DNA for the CDR3 is TGTGCCAGCAGTTTATTCGCAGGGGCCTATGGCTACACCTTC. Translation: CASSLFAGAYGYTF.